This paragraph covers one TCR beta chain sequence. Germline lookup yields CDR1 LNHDA and CDR2 SQIVND (reference sequence). V shed 3 bases and J 9 bases; nucleotides not matched to a gene: 11. The length of the CDR3 is 17 residues. This sample is drawn from a study of control samples from healthy donors and cancer patients. Libraries were prepared by immunoSEQ multiplex PCR; TCRdb keeps only in-frame clonotypes and omits some of them. The sample comprises fewer than 20,000 clones, roughly 80% of which are singletons, and under 35% rests with the top ten. The chain combines TRBV19 with TRBJ2-1; 13 nucleotides align to TRBD2. This sequence originates from an older man with head and neck cancer. The source material was PBMCs. CDR3 sequence reads: CASSMGRTSGSFGEQFF. CDR3 coding DNA: TGTGCCAGTAGTATGGGTCGGACTAGCGGGAGCTTTGGTGAGCAGTTCTTC.